This TCR beta chain was profiled in a study of T cell responses to AZD1222 COVID-19 vaccine. With respect to this clone: As yet, its antigen is unknown.

Study results and limitations: Vaccination with two AZD1222 doses was followed by a rise in Spike-specific TCR breadth and depth. Only a handful of people who got AZD1222 tested seropositive at baseline. It should be noted that donors were predominantly white British and more often female, and clonal diversity was possibly underestimated.

Assay: immunoSEQ multiplex PCR; the TCRdb copy retains only in-frame clones and omits some. The table records roughly 150,000 clones, less than 95% of them present only once. The sequencing here drew on peripheral blood, taken 28 days after the second AZD1222 dose. The source is an adult who received the AZD1222 COVID-19 vaccine.

The CDR3 DNA follows: TGTGCCAGCAGCGACCCTGGGTACACAGAGACCCAGTACTTC. This encodes CASSDPGYTETQYF. The chain is built from TRBV2 and TRBJ2-5, with D unclear. CDR3 size: 14 residues. CDR1 SNHLY and CDR2 FYNNEI come from the germline V gene. The V end was cut by 6 bases, the J end by 4 bases, with 15 bases between.